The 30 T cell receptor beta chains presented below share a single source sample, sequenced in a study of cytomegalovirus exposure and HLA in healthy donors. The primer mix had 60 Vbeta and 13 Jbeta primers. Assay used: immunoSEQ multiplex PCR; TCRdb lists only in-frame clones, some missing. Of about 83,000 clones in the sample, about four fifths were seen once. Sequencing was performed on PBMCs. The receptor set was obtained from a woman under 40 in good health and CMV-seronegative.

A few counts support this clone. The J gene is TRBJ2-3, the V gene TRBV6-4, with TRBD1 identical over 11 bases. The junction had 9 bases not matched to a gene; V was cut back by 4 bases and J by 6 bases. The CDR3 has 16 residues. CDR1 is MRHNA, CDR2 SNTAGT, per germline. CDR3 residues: CASSATGTGGWDTQYF. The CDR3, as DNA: TGTGCCAGCAGTGCTACCGGGACAGGGGGTTGGGATACGCAGTATTTT.

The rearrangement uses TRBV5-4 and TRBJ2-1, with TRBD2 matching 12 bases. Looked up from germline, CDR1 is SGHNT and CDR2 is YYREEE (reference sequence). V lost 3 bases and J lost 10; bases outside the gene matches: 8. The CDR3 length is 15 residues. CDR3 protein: CASSYQGTSGLEQFF. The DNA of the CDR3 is TGTGCCAGCAGCTACCAAGGGACTAGCGGGTTAGAGCAGTTCTTC.

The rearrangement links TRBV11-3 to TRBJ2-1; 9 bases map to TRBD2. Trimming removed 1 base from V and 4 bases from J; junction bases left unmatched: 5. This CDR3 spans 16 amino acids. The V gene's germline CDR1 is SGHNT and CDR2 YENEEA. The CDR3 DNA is TGTGCCAGCAGCTTAGGTCTAGCGGGAACTTACAATGAGCAGTTCTTC. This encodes CASSLGLAGTYNEQFF.

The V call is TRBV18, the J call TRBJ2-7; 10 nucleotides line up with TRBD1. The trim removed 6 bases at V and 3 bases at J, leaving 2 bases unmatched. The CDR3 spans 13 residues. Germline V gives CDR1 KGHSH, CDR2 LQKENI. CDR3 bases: TGTGCCAGCTCCCGGGACAGGGGCTACGAGCAGTACTTC. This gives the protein CASSRDRGYEQYF.

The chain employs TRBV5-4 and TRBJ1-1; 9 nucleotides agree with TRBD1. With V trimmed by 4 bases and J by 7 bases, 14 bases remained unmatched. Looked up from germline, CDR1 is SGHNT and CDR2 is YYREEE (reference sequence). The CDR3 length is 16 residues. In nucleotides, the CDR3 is TGTGCCAGCAGCCAAGACCCGGGACAGGGTTTTGGTGAAGCTTTCTTT. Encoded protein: CASSQDPGQGFGEAFF.

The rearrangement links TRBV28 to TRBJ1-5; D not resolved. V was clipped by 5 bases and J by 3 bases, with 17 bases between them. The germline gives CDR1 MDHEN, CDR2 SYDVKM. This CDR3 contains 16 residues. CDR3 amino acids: CASSPYIGPNNQPQHF. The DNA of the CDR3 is TGTGCCAGCAGTCCCTACATTGGGCCAAACAATCAGCCCCAGCATTTT.

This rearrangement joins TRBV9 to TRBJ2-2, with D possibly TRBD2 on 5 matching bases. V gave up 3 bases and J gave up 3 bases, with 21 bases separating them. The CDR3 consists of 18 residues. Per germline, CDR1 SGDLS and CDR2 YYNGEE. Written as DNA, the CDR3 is TGTGCCAGCAGCGGATCTAGGACTCCTAAGGGAGACACCGGGGAGCTGTTTTTT. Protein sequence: CASSGSRTPKGDTGELFF.

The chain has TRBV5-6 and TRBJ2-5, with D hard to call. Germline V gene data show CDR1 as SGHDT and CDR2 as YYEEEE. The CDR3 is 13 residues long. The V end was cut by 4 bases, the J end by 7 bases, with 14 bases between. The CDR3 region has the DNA TGTGCCAGCAGCCCTGGGCGAAAAGGGACCCAGTACTTC. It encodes CASSPGRKGTQYF.

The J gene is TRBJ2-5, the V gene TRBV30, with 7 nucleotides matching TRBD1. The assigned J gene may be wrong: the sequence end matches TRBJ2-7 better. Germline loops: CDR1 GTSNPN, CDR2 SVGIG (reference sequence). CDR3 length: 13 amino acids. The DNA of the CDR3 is TGTGCCTGGAGGACGACAGGGACCTACGAGCAGTACTTC. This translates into CAWRTTGTYEQYF.

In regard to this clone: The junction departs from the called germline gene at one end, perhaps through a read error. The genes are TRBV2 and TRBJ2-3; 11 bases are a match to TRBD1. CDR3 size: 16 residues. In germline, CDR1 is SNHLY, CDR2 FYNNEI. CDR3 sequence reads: CASREGQGAHTDTQYF. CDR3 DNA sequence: TGTGCCAGCAGGGAAGGACAGGGGGCGCATACCGATACGCAGTATTTT.

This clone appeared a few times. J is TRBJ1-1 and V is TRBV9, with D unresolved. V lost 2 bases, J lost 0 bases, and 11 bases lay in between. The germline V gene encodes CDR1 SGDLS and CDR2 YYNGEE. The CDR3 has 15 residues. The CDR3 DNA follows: TGTGCCAGCAGCGTTCTGGGAGGGATGAACACTGAAGCTTTCTTT. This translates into CASSVLGGMNTEAFF.

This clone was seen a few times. The CDR3 sequence: CASSSLGRADNEQFF. In DNA, the CDR3 is TGTGCCAGCAGCTCCCTCGGGCGGGCGGACAATGAGCAGTTCTTC. The gene calls are TRBV11-3 and TRBJ2-1, with D maybe TRBD2 (5 bases). The CDR3 consists of 15 residues. Trimming left V 4 bases short and J 5 bases short, with 15 bases between. CDR1 is SGHNT and CDR2 is YENEEA in the germline V gene. The variable domain in full, completed from reference TRBV11-3 and TRBJ2-1, reads EAGVVQSPRYKIIEKKQPVAFWCNPISGHNTLYWYLQNLGQGPELLIRYENEEAVDDSQLPKDRFSAERLKGVDSTLKIQPAELGDSAVYLCASSSLGRADNEQFFGPGTRLTVL.

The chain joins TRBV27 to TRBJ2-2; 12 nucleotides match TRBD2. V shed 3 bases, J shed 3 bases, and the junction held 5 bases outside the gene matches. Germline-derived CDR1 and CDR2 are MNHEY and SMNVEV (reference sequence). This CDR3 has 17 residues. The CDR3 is CASSFSSGRAYTGELFF. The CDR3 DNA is TGTGCCAGCAGTTTTTCTAGCGGGAGGGCCTACACCGGGGAGCTGTTTTTT.

The CDR3 nucleotides read TGTGCCAGCAGTTTCGACAACTACCAAGAGACCCAGTACTTC. Its translation is CASSFDNYQETQYF. The V and J genes are TRBV28 and TRBJ2-5, with no clear D. The CDR3 totals 14 residues. V gave up 3 bases and J gave up 0 bases, with 8 bases separating them. Per germline, CDR1 MDHEN and CDR2 SYDVKM.

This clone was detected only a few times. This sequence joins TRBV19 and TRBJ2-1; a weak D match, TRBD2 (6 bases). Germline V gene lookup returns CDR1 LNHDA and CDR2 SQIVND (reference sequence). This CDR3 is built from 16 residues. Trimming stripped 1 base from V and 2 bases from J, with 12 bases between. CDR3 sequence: CASSIGLREPYNEQFF. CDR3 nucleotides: TGTGCCAGTAGTATAGGCCTTCGGGAGCCCTACAATGAGCAGTTCTTC.

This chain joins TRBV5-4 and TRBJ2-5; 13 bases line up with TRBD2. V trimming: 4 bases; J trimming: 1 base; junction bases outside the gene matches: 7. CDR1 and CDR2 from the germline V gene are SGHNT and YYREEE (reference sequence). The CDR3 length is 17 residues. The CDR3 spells CASSPAGTSGIQETQYF. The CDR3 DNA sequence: TGTGCCAGCAGCCCCGCCGGGACTAGCGGGATCCAAGAGACCCAGTACTTC. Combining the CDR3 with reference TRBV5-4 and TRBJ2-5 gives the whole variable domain ETGVTQSPTHLIKTRGQQVTLRCSSQSGHNTVSWYQQALGQGPQFIFQYYREEENGRGNFPPRFSGLQFPNYSSELNVNALELDDSALYLCASSPAGTSGIQETQYFGPGTRLLVL.

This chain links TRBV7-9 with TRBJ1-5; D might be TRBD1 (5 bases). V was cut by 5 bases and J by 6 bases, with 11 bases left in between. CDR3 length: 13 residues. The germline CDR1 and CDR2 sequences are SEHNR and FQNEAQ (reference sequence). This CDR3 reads CASSGSQGQPQHF. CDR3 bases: TGTGCCAGCAGCGGATCGCAGGGTCAGCCCCAGCATTTT.

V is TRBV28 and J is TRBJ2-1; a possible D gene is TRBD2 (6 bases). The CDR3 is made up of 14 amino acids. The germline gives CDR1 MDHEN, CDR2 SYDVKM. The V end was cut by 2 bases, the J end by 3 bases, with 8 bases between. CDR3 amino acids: CASSLRRGYNEQFF. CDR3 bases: TGTGCCAGCAGTTTAAGGCGGGGCTACAATGAGCAGTTCTTC.

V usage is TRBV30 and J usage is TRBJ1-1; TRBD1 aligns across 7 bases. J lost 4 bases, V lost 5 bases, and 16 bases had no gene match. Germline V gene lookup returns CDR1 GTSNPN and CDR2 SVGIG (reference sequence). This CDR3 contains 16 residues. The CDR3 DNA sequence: TGTGCCTGGCGATTCACCCAGAACTACAGGGGCACTGAAGCTTTCTTT. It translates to CAWRFTQNYRGTEAFF.

The CDR3 sequence is CASSIGPDRFYGYTF. The CDR3 DNA reads TGTGCCAGTAGTATCGGCCCGGACAGGTTTTATGGCTACACCTTC. This chain connects TRBV19 to TRBJ1-2; 7 bases match TRBD1. The CDR3 is 15 amino acids. In germline, CDR1 is LNHDA, CDR2 SQIVND (reference sequence). Trimming removed 3 bases from V and 5 bases from J; junction bases left unmatched: 9.

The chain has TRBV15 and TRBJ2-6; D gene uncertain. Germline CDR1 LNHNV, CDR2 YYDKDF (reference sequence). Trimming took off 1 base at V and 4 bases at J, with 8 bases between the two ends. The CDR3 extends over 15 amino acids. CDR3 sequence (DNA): TGTGCCACCAGCAGAGGAGAATCCGGGGCCAACGTCCTGACTTTC. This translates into CATSRGESGANVLTF.

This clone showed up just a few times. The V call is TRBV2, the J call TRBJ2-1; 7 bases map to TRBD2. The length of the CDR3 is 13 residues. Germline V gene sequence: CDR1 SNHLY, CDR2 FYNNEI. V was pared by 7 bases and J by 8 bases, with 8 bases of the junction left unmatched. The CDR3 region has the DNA TGTGCCAGCACGCCCGGGACTACCTATGAGCAGTTCTTC. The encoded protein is CASTPGTTYEQFF. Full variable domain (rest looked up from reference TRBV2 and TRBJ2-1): EPEVTQTPSHQVTQMGQEVILRCVPISNHLYFYWYRQILGQKVEFLVSFYNNEISEKSEIFDDQFSVERPDGSNFTLKIRSTKLEDSAMYFCASTPGTTYEQFFGPGTRLTVL.

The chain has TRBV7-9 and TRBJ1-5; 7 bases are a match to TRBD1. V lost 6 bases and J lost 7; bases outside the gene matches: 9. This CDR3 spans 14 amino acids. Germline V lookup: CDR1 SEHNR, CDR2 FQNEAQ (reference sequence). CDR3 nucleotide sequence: TGTGCCAGCAGTTCCGCAGGGGGGAAACAGCCCCAGCATTTT. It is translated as CASSSAGGKQPQHF.

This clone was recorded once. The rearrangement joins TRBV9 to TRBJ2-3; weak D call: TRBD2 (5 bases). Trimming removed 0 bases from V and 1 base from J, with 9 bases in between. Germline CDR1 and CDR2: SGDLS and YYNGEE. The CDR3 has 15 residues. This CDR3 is CASSVGGIGTDTQYF. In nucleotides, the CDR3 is TGTGCCAGCAGCGTAGGAGGGATCGGCACAGATACGCAGTATTTT.

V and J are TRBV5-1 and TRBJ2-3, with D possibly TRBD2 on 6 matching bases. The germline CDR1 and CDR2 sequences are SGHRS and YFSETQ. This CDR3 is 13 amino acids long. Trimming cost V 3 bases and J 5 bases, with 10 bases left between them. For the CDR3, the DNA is TGCGCCAGCAGCTCAAAGGAGGGAGATACGCAGTATTTT. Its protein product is CASSSKEGDTQYF.

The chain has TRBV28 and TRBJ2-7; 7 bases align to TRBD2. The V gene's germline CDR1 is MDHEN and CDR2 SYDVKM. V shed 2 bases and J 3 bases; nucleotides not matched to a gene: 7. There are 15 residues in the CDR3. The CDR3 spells CASSLAGAQVYEQYF. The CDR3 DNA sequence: TGTGCCAGCAGTTTAGCGGGAGCCCAAGTCTACGAGCAGTACTTC.

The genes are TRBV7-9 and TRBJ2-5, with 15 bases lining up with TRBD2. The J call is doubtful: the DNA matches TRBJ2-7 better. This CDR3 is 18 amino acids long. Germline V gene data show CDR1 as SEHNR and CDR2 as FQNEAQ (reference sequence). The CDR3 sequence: CASSTRTSGRAVWYEQYF. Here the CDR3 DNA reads TGTGCCAGCAGTACCAGGACTAGCGGGAGGGCCGTTTGGTACGAGCAGTACTTC.

In nucleotides, the CDR3 is TGTGCCAGCAGCCAAGACCCTACCTACAATGAGCAGTTCTTC. Encoded protein: CASSQDPTYNEQFF. The chain joins TRBV4-2 to TRBJ2-1; D is unclear. The V end lost 0 bases, the J end lost 2 bases, and 5 bases lay between the germline ends. CDR3 length equals 14 residues. CDR1 and CDR2 (germline): LGHNA, YNFKEQ.

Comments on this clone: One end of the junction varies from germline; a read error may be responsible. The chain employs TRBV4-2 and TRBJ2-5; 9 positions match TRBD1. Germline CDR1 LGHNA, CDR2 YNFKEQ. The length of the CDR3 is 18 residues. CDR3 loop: CASSPEHTGGVNQEAQYF. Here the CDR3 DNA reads TGTGCTAGCAGCCCAGAACATACAGGGGGCGTCAACCAAGAGGCCCAGTACTTC.

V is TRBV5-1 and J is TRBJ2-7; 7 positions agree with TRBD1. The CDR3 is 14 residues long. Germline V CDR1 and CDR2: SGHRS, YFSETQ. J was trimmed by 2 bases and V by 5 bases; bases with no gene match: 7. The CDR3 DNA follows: TGCGCCAGCAGAACCGGGACAGTTACCTACGAGCAGTACTTC. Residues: CASRTGTVTYEQYF.